One and the same sample provided the 10 T cell receptor beta chains below, sequenced in a study of cytomegalovirus exposure and HLA in healthy donors. Amplification used 60 Vbeta primers and 13 Jbeta primers. Profiled with immunoSEQ multiplex PCR; TCRdb holds only in-frame clones, not every one. Of around 70,000 clones detected, around 80% appear once; the ten largest clones hold roughly 3.1%. The sequenced sample consisted of PBMCs. All receptors derive from a girl between 5 and 17 years old in good health and CMV-seropositive.

This clone was counted a few times. V usage is TRBV28 and J usage is TRBJ2-7; TRBD1 might be the D (5 bases). Trimming took off 5 bases at V and 9 bases at J, with 23 bases between the two ends. The CDR3 sequence is 15 residues long. Germline CDR1 and CDR2: MDHEN and SYDVKM. CDR3 residues: CASSPRFQNRRWQYF. The DNA for the CDR3 is TGTGCCAGCAGTCCGAGATTCCAGAACAGGCGATGGCAGTACTTC.

This sequence joins TRBV29-1 and TRBJ2-1; 7 nucleotides align to TRBD1. Per germline, CDR1 SQVTM and CDR2 ANQGSEA. The CDR3 runs to 13 residues. The ends lost 6 bases at V and 8 bases at J; junction bases unmatched: 10. The CDR3 here is CSVAPTGYHEQFF. CDR3 DNA sequence: TGCAGCGTGGCCCCGACAGGGTACCATGAGCAGTTCTTC.

The rearrangement links TRBV7-8 to TRBJ2-3; TRBD2 aligns across 9 bases. CDR1 is SGHVS, CDR2 FQNEAQ, per germline. The CDR3 consists of 16 residues. J lost 1 base, V lost 5 bases, and 7 bases had no gene match. The CDR3 coding sequence is TGTGCCAGCAGCCCGATGCTAGCGGGGCGCACAGATACGCAGTATTTT. This sequence encodes CASSPMLAGRTDTQYF.

The chain employs TRBV4-2 and TRBJ2-5; D not resolved. The J call may not be correct, given that the DNA end is closer to TRBJ2-7. CDR1 and CDR2 (germline): LGHNA, YNFKEQ. This CDR3 has 15 amino acids. CDR3 coding DNA: TGTGCCAGCAGCCAAGACAGGAATCGTCCCTACGAGCAGTACTTC. Protein sequence: CASSQDRNRPYEQYF.

The rearrangement links TRBV6-4 to TRBJ2-2, with TRBD1 matching over 8 bases. J was trimmed by 7 bases and V by 7 bases; bases with no gene match: 5. CDR1 and CDR2 (germline): MRHNA, SNTAGT. CDR3 length: 13 amino acids. CDR3 sequence reads: CASKDREDGELFF. The CDR3 nucleotides read TGTGCCAGCAAGGACAGGGAGGACGGGGAGCTGTTTTTT.

The sample holds one count of this clone. The chain combines TRBV13 with TRBJ2-7; tentative D call: TRBD1 (7 bases). The CDR3 sequence is 16 residues long. CDR1 and CDR2 (germline): PRHDT, FYEKMQ (reference sequence). V lost 3 bases and J lost 4, with 19 bases in between. CDR3 sequence reads: CASSLGGQKTIYEQYF. The DNA for the CDR3 is TGTGCCAGCAGCTTGGGGGGACAGAAAACCATTTACGAGCAGTACTTC.

This clone was counted only a few times. The V and J genes are TRBV10-3 and TRBJ1-1, with TRBD1 as a possible D gene (5 bases). The CDR3 loop spans 12 amino acids. CDR1 and CDR2 (germline): ENHRY, SYGVKD. The germline V and J ends were trimmed by 11 bases and 4 bases, with 14 bases remaining between them. DNA of the CDR3: TGTGCCCCAGTAAGGGGTTGCACTGAAGCTTTCTTT. Translation gives CAPVRGCTEAFF.

Written as DNA, the CDR3 is TGCGCCAGCAGCCTCCTGAAGGGACAGGACAATGAAAAACTGTTTTTT. Amino acids: CASSLLKGQDNEKLFF. This chain joins TRBV4-1 and TRBJ1-4, with TRBD1 matching over 8 bases. The length of the CDR3 is 16 residues. Germline assignment: CDR1 MGHRA and CDR2 YSYEKL. J lost 5 bases, V lost 4 bases, and 9 bases had no gene match.

This clone was detected only once. The rearrangement uses TRBV27 and TRBJ1-2, with a weak D call TRBD1 (6 bases). In germline, CDR1 is MNHEY, CDR2 SMNVEV (reference sequence). Trimming took 6 bases from V and 4 from J, leaving 12 bases between them. CDR3 length: 13 amino acids. CDR3 region: CASSQQGPYGYTF. In nucleotides, the CDR3 is TGTGCCAGCAGCCAACAGGGTCCCTATGGCTACACCTTC.

The chain uses TRBV10-1 and TRBJ1-5, with a tentative D call TRBD1 (5 bases). Deletions cut 6 bases from V and 1 base from J, with 16 bases between. CDR1 and CDR2 (germline): WNHNN, SYGVQD (reference sequence). The CDR3 runs 16 residues. The CDR3 DNA is TGCGCCAGCAGCTGGACGGGCAGGGTAAGCAATCAGCCCCAGCATTTT. Protein sequence: CASSWTGRVSNQPQHF.